These T cell receptor beta chains were read from a single sample in a study of T cells in Graves' hyperthyroidism and ophthalmopathy. TCRdb called the multiplex PCR reads again in MiXCR, with one record for every CDR3 protein. The sample carries 300,000 to 400,000 distinct CDR3 sequences, about 20% recorded once. Sequencing was performed on blood. Receptors originate from a woman aged 50 to 60 with Graves' hyperthyroidism. CDR3s include the opening cysteine and the closing phenylalanine or tryptophan. The D gene is left open where the match is weak. Clone size is stated in some rows and not others, as once, few, many or a class when expanded.

j_call,clone_size,d_call,v_call,cdr3_aa,cdr3_nt
TRBJ1-1,few,.,TRBV5-1,CASSPLGGRTYRPEAFF,TGCGCCAGCAGCCCGTTGGGGGGCCGCACTTACCGGCCTGAAGCTTTCTTT
TRBJ1-1,.,TRBD1,TRBV6-1,CASRRTGTWNTEAFF,TGTGCCAGCAGGCGGACAGGGACCTGGAACACTGAAGCTTTCTTT
TRBJ1-3,.,.,TRBV19,CASSSRGHSTSGNTIYF,TGTGCCAGTAGTTCCAGAGGACACTCAACATCTGGAAACACCATATATTTT
TRBJ2-3,.,TRBD2,TRBV5-1,CASSASAGVGTDTQYF,TGTGCCAGCAGCGCATCGGCGGGAGTCGGCACAGATACGCAGTATTTT
TRBJ2-1,once,TRBD2,TRBV12-3/TRBV12-4,CASSYALGTSGSSSYNEQFF,TGTGCCAGCAGTTATGCCTTGGGGACTAGCGGGAGCAGCTCCTACAATGAGCAGTTCTTC
TRBJ2-1,few,.,TRBV6-2/TRBV6-3,CASSYSRLKTILYNEQFF,TGTGCCAGCAGTTACTCGAGGCTAAAAACTATACTCTACAATGAGCAGTTCTTC
TRBJ2-2,few,.,TRBV13,CASSSPPRRANTGELFF,TGTGCCAGCAGCTCCCCCCCCCGCAGGGCCAACACCGGGGAGCTGTTTTTT
TRBJ1-2,.,.,TRBV28,CASSWGHYGYTF,TGTGCCAGCAGTTGGGGGCACTATGGCTACACCTTC
TRBJ1-1,many,.,TRBV11-2,CASSLDYGTGEMNTEAFF,TGTGCCAGCAGCTTAGATTACGGAACCGGGGAAATGAACACTGAAGCTTTCTTT
TRBJ1-2,.,.,TRBV6-1,CAGSRRRDGDDYGYTF,TGTGCCGGATCCCGCAGGCGGGATGGAGATGACTATGGCTACACCTTC
TRBJ1-5,.,.,TRBV6-1,CASSEVPRPQHF,TGTGCCAGCAGTGAAGTCCCCCGGCCCCAGCATTTT
TRBJ2-1,many,.,TRBV27,CASSLFDSSVNEQFF,TGTGCCAGCAGTTTATTTGATAGTTCGGTCAATGAGCAGTTCTTC
TRBJ2-1,.,TRBD2,TRBV20-1,CSASRTSGNNEQFF,TGCAGTGCTAGTCGGACTAGCGGTAACAATGAGCAGTTCTTC
TRBJ2-7,few,.,TRBV27,CASSLFRGSHEQYF,TGTGCCAGCAGTTTATTTAGGGGTAGCCACGAGCAGTACTTC
TRBJ2-1,many,TRBD1,TRBV5-1,CASSGTGGGHEQFF,TGCGCCAGCAGCGGGACAGGGGGTGGCCATGAGCAGTTCTTC
TRBJ2-1,few,TRBD2,TRBV7-2,CASSSGRSNEQFF,TGTGCCAGCAGTAGCGGGAGGTCGAATGAGCAGTTCTTC
TRBJ2-2,few,TRBD2,TRBV5-1,CASSLEALAGTGELFF,TGCGCCAGCAGCTTGGAGGCACTAGCGGGCACCGGGGAGCTGTTTTTT